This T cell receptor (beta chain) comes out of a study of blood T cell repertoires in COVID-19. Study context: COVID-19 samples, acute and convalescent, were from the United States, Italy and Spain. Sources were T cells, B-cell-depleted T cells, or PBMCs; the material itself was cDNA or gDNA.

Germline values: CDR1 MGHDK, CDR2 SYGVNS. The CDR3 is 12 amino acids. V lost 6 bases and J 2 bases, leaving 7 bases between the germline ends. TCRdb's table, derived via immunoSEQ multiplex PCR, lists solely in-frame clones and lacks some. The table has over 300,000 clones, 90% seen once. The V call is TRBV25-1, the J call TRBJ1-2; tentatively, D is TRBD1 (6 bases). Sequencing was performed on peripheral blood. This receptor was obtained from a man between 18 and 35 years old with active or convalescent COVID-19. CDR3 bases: TGTGCCAGCAGGGACAGCAACTATGGCTACACCTTC. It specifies CASRDSNYGYTF.